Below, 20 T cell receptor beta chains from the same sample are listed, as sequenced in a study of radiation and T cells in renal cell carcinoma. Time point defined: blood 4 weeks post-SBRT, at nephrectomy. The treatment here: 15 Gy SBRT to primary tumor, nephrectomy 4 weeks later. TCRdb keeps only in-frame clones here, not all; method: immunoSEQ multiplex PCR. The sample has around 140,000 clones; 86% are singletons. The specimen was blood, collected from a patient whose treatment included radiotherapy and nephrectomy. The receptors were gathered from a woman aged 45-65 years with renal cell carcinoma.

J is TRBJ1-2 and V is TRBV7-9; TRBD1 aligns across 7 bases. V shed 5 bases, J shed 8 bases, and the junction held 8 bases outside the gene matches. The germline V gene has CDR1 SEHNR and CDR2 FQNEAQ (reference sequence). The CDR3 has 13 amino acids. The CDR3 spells CASSAETGKGYTF. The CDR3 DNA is TGTGCCAGCAGCGCGGAGACAGGGAAGGGCTACACCTTC.

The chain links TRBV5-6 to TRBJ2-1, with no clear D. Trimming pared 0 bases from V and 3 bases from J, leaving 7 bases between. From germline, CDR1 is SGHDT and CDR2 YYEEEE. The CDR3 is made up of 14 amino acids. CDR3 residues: CASSLGRNYNEQFF. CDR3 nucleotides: TGTGCCAGCAGCTTGGGGAGAAACTACAATGAGCAGTTCTTC.

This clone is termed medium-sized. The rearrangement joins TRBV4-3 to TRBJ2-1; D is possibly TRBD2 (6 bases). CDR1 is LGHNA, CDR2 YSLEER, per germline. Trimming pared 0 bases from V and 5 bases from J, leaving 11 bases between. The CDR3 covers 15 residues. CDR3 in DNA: TGCGCCAGCAGCCAAGATCGGGCGGGGAACAATGAGCAGTTCTTC. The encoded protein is CASSQDRAGNNEQFF.

Here the CDR3 reads CASSKEKAGAASRPQHF. The CDR3 coding sequence is TGTGCCAGCAGCAAAGAGAAGGCAGGGGCTGCGAGTCGGCCCCAGCATTTT. The chain employs TRBV21-1 and TRBJ1-5; the table names TRBD1, a call not compared with the DNA. TRBV21-1 is reported as a pseudogene. The CDR3 is 17 amino acids.

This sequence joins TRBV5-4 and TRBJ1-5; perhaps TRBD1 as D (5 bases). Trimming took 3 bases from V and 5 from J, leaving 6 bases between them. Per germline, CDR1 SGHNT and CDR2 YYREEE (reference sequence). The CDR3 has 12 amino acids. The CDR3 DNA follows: TGTGCCAGCAGCTCGGGGGATCAGCCCCAGCATTTT. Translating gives CASSSGDQPQHF.

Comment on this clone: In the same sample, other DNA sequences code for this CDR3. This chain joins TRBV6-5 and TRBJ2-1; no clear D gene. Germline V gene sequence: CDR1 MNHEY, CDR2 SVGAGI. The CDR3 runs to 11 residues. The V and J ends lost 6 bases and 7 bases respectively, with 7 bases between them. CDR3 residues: CASRGVNEQFF. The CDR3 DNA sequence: TGTGCCAGCAGGGGTGTTAATGAGCAGTTCTTC.

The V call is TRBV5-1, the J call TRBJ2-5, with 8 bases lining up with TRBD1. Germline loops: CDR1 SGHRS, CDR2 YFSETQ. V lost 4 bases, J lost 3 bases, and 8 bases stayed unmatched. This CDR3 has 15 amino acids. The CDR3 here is CASSPATGVEETQYF. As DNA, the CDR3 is TGCGCCAGCAGCCCAGCGACAGGGGTAGAAGAGACCCAGTACTTC.

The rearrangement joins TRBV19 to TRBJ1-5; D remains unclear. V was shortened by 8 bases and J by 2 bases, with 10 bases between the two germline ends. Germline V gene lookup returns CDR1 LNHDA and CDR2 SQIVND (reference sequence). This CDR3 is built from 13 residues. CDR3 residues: CASQESGNQPQHF. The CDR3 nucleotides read TGTGCCAGTCAGGAATCGGGCAATCAGCCCCAGCATTTT.

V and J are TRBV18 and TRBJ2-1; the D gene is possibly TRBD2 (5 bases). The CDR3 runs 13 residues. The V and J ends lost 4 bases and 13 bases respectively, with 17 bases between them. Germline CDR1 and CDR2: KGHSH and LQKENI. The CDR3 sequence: CASSLGPGISQFF. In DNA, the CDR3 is TGTGCCAGCTCACTAGGGCCGGGAATCTCTCAGTTCTTC.

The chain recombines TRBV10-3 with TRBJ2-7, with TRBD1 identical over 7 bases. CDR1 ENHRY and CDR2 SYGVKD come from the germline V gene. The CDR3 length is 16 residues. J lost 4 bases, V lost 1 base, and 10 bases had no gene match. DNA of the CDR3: TGTGCCATCAGTGAGTTTTTACAGGGGAGCGAGTACGAGCAGTACTTC. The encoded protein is CAISEFLQGSEYEQYF.

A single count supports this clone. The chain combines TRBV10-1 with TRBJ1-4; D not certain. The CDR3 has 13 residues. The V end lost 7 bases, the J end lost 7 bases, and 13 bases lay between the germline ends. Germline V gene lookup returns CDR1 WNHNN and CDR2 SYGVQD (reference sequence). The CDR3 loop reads CASKTRRAEKLFF. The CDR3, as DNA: TGCGCCAGCAAGACCCGGCGGGCTGAAAAACTGTTTTTT.

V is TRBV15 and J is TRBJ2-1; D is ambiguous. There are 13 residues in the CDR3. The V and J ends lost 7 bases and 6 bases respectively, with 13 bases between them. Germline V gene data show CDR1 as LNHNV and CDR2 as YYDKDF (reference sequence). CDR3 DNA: TGTGCCACCACCGACCTCAAGACCAATGAGCAGTTCTTC. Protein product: CATTDLKTNEQFF. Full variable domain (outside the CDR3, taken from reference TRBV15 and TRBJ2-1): DAMVIQNPRYQVTQFGKPVTLSCSQTLNHNVMYWYQQKSSQAPKLLFHYYDKDFNNEADTPDNFQSRRPNTSFCFLDIRSPGLGDTAMYLCATTDLKTNEQFFGPGTRLTVL.

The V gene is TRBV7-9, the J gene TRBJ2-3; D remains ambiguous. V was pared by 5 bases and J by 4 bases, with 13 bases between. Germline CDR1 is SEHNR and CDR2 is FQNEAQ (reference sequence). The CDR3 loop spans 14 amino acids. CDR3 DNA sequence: TGTGCCAGCAGCCTCGCGGTAGAGGCAGATACGCAGTATTTT. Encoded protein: CASSLAVEADTQYF.

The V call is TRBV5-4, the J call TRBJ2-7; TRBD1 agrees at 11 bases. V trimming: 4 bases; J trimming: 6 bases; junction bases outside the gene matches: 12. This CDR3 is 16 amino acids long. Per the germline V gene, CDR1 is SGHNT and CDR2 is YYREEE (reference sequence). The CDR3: CASSTRWTGGWGEQYF. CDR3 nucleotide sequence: TGTGCCAGCAGCACAAGGTGGACAGGGGGCTGGGGCGAGCAGTACTTC.

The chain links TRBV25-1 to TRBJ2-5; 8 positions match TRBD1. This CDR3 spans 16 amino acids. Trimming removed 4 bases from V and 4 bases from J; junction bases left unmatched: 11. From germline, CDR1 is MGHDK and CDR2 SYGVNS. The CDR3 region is CASSVGDRGDGETQYF. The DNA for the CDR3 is TGTGCCAGCAGTGTCGGTGACAGGGGAGATGGAGAGACCCAGTACTTC.

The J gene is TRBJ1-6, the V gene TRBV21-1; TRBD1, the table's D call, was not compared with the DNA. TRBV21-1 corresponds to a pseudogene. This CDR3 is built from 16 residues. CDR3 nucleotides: TGTGCCAGCAGCAAATACCGAAACCGTGGGCATTCACCCCTCCACTTT. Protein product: CASSKYRNRGHSPLHF.

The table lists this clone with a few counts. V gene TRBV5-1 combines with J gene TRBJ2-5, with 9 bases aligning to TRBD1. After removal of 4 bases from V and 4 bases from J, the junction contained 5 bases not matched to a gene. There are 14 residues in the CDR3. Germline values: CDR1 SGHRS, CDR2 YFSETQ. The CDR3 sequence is CASSDTGGGETQYF. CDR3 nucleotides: TGCGCCAGCAGCGATACAGGGGGCGGAGAGACCCAGTACTTC.

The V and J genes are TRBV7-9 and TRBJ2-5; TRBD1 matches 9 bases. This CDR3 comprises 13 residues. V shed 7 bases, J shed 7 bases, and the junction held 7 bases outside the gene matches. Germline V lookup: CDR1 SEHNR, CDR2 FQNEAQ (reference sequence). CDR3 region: CASIGTGTGTQYF. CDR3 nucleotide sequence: TGTGCCAGCATCGGGACAGGGACGGGGACCCAGTACTTC. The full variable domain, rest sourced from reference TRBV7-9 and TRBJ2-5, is DTGVSQNPRHKITKRGQNVTFRCDPISEHNRLYWYRQTLGQGPEFLTYFQNEAQLEKSRLLSDRFSAERPKGSFSTLEIQRTEQGDSAMYLCASIGTGTGTQYFGPGTRLLVL.

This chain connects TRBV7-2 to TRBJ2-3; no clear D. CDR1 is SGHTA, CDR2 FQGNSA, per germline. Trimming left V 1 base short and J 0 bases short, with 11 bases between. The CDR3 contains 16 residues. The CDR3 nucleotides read TGTGCCAGCAGCTTAGTGGGCACAAGAAGCACAGATACGCAGTATTTT. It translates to CASSLVGTRSTDTQYF.

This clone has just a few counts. CDR3 in DNA: TGTGCCAGCAGCTTTTCGACAGGGGAGACTGAAGCTTTCTTT. This encodes CASSFSTGETEAFF. This chain links TRBV7-9 with TRBJ1-1; 8 bases are shared with TRBD1. V was clipped by 3 bases and J by 5 bases; unmatched bases: 5. This CDR3 is built from 14 residues. Germline V CDR1 and CDR2: SEHNR, FQNEAQ (reference sequence).